A single sample is the source of the 15 T cell receptor beta chains below, sequenced in a study of T cells in Graves' hyperthyroidism and ophthalmopathy. RNA transcripts served as the template for amplifying TCR beta CDR3 regions. Initially, a first-round RT-PCR of the TCR CDR3 employed the HTBI primer set. TCRdb processed the multiplex PCR reads anew with MiXCR; each CDR3 protein has one entry. The table shows around 340,000 distinct CDR3 sequences, with roughly 20% occurring only once. The sequenced sample consisted of blood. The receptors were gathered from a woman in her thirties or forties with Graves' ophthalmopathy.

This clonotype was counted at least ten times. CDR3 nucleotides: TGTGCCAGCAGGCGTAAAAACAGGGGCCACGAGCAGTACTTC. It specifies CASRRKNRGHEQYF. J is TRBJ2-7 and V is TRBV28; 7 bases are a match to TRBD1. This CDR3 is built from 14 residues. Trimming at V came to 6 bases and at J to 5 bases, leaving 10 bases not matched to a gene. Per germline, CDR1 MDHEN and CDR2 SYDVKM.

The table lists this clonotype with many counts. The rearrangement joins TRBV28 to TRBJ2-7; 7 bases map to TRBD1. The CDR3 covers 14 residues. Germline CDR1 MDHEN, CDR2 SYDVKM. V gave up 6 bases and J gave up 4 bases; unmatched junction bases: 9. Written as DNA, the CDR3 is TGTGCCAGCAGATCCGGGACAGTAACTTACGAGCAGTACTTC. The encoded protein is CASRSGTVTYEQYF.

This clonotype was detected many times. This sequence joins TRBV19 and TRBJ2-7; a possible D gene is TRBD2 (5 bases). The CDR3 loop spans 14 amino acids. Trimming removed 5 bases at V and 6 bases at J, with 17 bases between. CDR1 and CDR2 from the germline V gene are LNHDA and SQIVND (reference sequence). As DNA, the CDR3 is TGTGCCAGTAGTTCCTCGGGATCCTTGGGCGAGCAGTACTTC. It is translated as CASSSSGSLGEQYF.

This clonotype was found many times. V is TRBV6-1 and J is TRBJ1-5; D unresolved. Trimming cost V 0 bases and J 7 bases, with 4 bases left between them. This CDR3 is 12 amino acids long. Germline CDR1 and CDR2: MNHNS and SASEGT. The CDR3 is CASSEAVQPQHF. The CDR3 region has the DNA TGTGCCAGCAGTGAAGCGGTACAGCCCCAGCATTTT.

This clonotype was counted at least ten times. The chain uses TRBV3-1 and TRBJ2-5; the match to TRBD1 covers 8 bases. CDR1 and CDR2 from the germline V gene are LGHDT and YNNKEL (reference sequence). V shed 5 bases, J shed 7 bases, and the junction held 9 bases outside the gene matches. The CDR3 contains 14 residues. This CDR3 is CASSAGQGRVTQYF. The CDR3 region has the DNA TGTGCCAGCAGCGCAGGACAGGGTAGAGTGACCCAGTACTTC.

This clonotype was seen ten or more times. As DNA, the CDR3 is TGTGCCAGCAGTTTAAGTTGGGGGAATACGCAGTATTTT. Encoded protein: CASSLSWGNTQYF. The rearrangement links TRBV12-3 or TRBV12-4 to TRBJ2-3, with D possibly called TRBD1 or TRBD2 (5 bases each). The CDR3 loop spans 13 amino acids. Between the trimmed V and J ends, which lost 2 bases and 7 bases, there was a span of 10 bases.

This clonotype was detected many times. This chain links TRBV5-5 with TRBJ2-7, with unresolved D. Germline loops: CDR1 SGHKS, CDR2 YYEKEE (reference sequence). The CDR3 spans 16 residues. V lost 4 bases and J lost 0, with 17 bases in between. CDR3 sequence: CASSEKTNTFSYEQYF. The CDR3 DNA follows: TGTGCCAGCAGCGAAAAGACAAACACTTTCTCCTACGAGCAGTACTTC.

This clonotype was recorded at least ten times. V usage is TRBV5-5 and J usage is TRBJ1-2, with D uncertain. This CDR3 comprises 14 residues. Germline values: CDR1 SGHKS, CDR2 YYEKEE (reference sequence). V lost 6 bases, J lost 2 bases, and 14 bases lay in between. The CDR3 DNA reads as TGTGCCAGCACCTTTGGACTGACAAACTATGGCTACACCTTC. Its protein is CASTFGLTNYGYTF.

This clonotype showed up many times. The V call is TRBV20-1, the J call TRBJ1-5; D ambiguous. CDR1 and CDR2 from the germline V gene are DFQATT and SNEGSKA (reference sequence). CDR3 size: 12 residues. Trimming removed 2 bases at V and 2 bases at J, with 4 bases between. CDR3 bases: TGCAGTGCTAGACGGCGCAATCAGCCCCAGCATTTT. Encoded protein: CSARRRNQPQHF.

Many counts were recorded for this clonotype. The chain couples TRBV5-1 to TRBJ2-7; the D gene is possibly TRBD1 (5 bases). The length of the CDR3 is 15 residues. V was shortened by 2 bases and J by 1 base, with 13 bases between the two germline ends. CDR1 is SGHRS and CDR2 is YFSETQ in the germline V gene. The CDR3 loop reads CASSLTGDMSYEQYF. CDR3 DNA sequence: TGCGCCAGCAGCTTAACAGGTGATATGTCCTACGAGCAGTACTTC.

In its sample, this clonotype was seen many times. The chain uses TRBV7-9 and TRBJ2-5, with no clear D. Germline V gene lookup returns CDR1 SEHNR and CDR2 FQNEAQ (reference sequence). This CDR3 has 14 residues. Trimming removed 5 bases at V and 0 bases at J, with 10 bases between. The CDR3 coding sequence is TGTGCCAGCAGCCACGGACCGTACCAAGAGACCCAGTACTTC. It translates to CASSHGPYQETQYF.

The count of this clonotype is one. For the CDR3, the DNA is TGTGCCAGCAGCGTAGCTCTACTACAGAACACCGGGGAGCTGTTTTTT. Translated, it gives CASSVALLQNTGELFF. The J gene is TRBJ2-2, the V gene TRBV9; D not certain. CDR1 is SGDLS, CDR2 YYNGEE, per germline. Trimming pared 0 bases from V and 1 base from J, leaving 10 bases between. The CDR3 runs 16 residues. The full variable domain, rest sourced from reference TRBV9 and TRBJ2-2, is DSGVTQTPKHLITATGQRVTLRCSPRSGDLSVYWYQQSLDQGLQFLIQYYNGEERAKGNILERFSAQQFPDLHSELNLSSLELGDSALYFCASSVALLQNTGELFFGEGSRLTVL.

This clonotype was seen ten or more times. The rearrangement joins TRBV13 to TRBJ2-7, with 9 bases aligning to TRBD1. Trimming removed 1 base from V and 6 bases from J; junction bases left unmatched: 10. Germline-derived CDR1 and CDR2 are PRHDT and FYEKMQ (reference sequence). CDR3 length equals 16 residues. Here the CDR3 DNA reads TGTGCCAGCAGCTTAGTGGGAACAGGGGGCGAGGGCGAGCAGTACTTC. This codes for CASSLVGTGGEGEQYF.

In the case of this clonotype: The junction differs from germline at one of its ends, possibly a read error. The CDR3 DNA reads TGTGCCAGCAGTGATTTAGGAGTTGCTGGAAACACCATATACTTT. This codes for CASSDLGVAGNTIYF. The V and J genes are TRBV25-1 and TRBJ1-3; D call uncertain. Germline V gene data show CDR1 as MGHDK and CDR2 as SYGVNS. This CDR3 is built from 15 residues.

Many counts were recorded for this clonotype. The chain uses TRBV10-3 and TRBJ1-2; perhaps TRBD1 as D (6 bases). Trimming removed 0 bases from V and 3 bases from J, with 17 bases in between. Germline CDR1 reads ENHRY; CDR2 reads SYGVKD. CDR3 length equals 17 residues. This chain's CDR3 is CAISESKGGTLYYGYTF. CDR3 sequence (DNA): TGTGCCATCAGTGAGTCGAAGGGCGGGACACTCTACTATGGCTACACCTTC.